Shown below are 27 T cell receptor beta chains from a single sample sequenced in a study of CD8 T cells in ankylosing spondylitis. TCRdb reprocessed the 5' RACE reads with MiXCR, giving one entry per CDR3 protein. Among some 250,000 distinct CDR3 sequences, roughly 10% were seen once, and the ten largest hold roughly 6.8%. Input material: blood, either unsorted or a sorted T cell fraction (not recorded which). The origin of the receptors is a male donor with ankylosing spondylitis or in good health (not recorded which).

This clonotype occurred many times. The chain employs TRBV7-2 and TRBJ1-4; maybe TRBD1 (5 bases). The V gene lost 7 bases and the J gene lost 8 bases, with 20 bases spanning the gap. The germline V gene encodes CDR1 SGHTA and CDR2 FQGNSA. CDR3 length equals 15 residues. CDR3 DNA sequence: TGTGCCAGCACCAAACGCGGGGGAATCGGGGAAAAACTGTTTTTT. As protein: CASTKRGGIGEKLFF.

With respect to this clonotype: At one of its ends the junction is not consistent with the germline gene, which may arise from a read error. V usage is TRBV12-5 and J usage is TRBJ2-2; D is possibly TRBD2 (6 bases). Germline V gene sequence: CDR1 LGHNT, CDR2 FRNRAP. This CDR3 contains 12 residues. CDR3 sequence: CASGFGAGGLFF. The CDR3 bases are TGTGCTAGTGGTTTTGGGGCCGGGGGGCTGTTTTTT.

This clonotype was seen repeatedly, ten times or more. The J gene is TRBJ2-3, the V gene TRBV11-2; D may be TRBD2 (6 bases). Germline loops: CDR1 SGHAT, CDR2 FQNNGV. V was trimmed by 6 bases and J by 2 bases, leaving 18 bases between them. The length of the CDR3 is 16 residues. In DNA form, the CDR3 reads TGTGCCAGCAGGTCAAGGGATGGCGGGAACACAGATACGCAGTATTTT. Translating it yields CASRSRDGGNTDTQYF.

Of note for this clonotype: It may be a read error: a sequence one base away is much more abundant. The chain recombines TRBV20-1 with TRBJ2-3; D gene ambiguous. Germline-derived CDR1 and CDR2 are DFQATT and SNEGSKA (reference sequence). This CDR3 is 15 amino acids long. The CDR3, as DNA: TGCACTGCTAGTCGGAGCGAAGCTAGCACAGATACGCAGTATTTT. Protein: CTASRSEASTDTQYF.

This clonotype occurred many times. The V call is TRBV20-1, the J call TRBJ2-1; 8 nucleotides line up with TRBD2. CDR1 is DFQATT, CDR2 SNEGSKA, per germline (reference sequence). The CDR3 has 16 amino acids. J gave up 3 bases and V 0 bases, and 7 bases lay outside the gene matches. CDR3 coding DNA: TGCAGTGCTAGAGATAAACTAGCGGAGTTCTACAATGAGCAGTTCTTC. As protein: CSARDKLAEFYNEQFF.

The chain employs TRBV9 and TRBJ2-1, with a possible D match to TRBD1 (6 bases). Looked up from germline, CDR1 is SGDLS and CDR2 is YYNGEE. The germline V and J ends were trimmed by 7 bases and 6 bases, with 14 bases remaining between them. The CDR3 length is 13 residues. This CDR3 is CASGATGSNEQFF. CDR3 sequence (DNA): TGTGCCAGCGGAGCAACAGGGTCCAATGAGCAGTTCTTC.

Written as DNA, the CDR3 is TGTGCCAGCAGTGAAGTTGCGCAGTCCACAGATACGCAGTATTTT. Translation gives CASSEVAQSTDTQYF. The chain uses TRBV2 and TRBJ2-3; D gene uncertain. The germline V gene has CDR1 SNHLY and CDR2 FYNNEI. The CDR3 is 15 amino acids. V lost 1 base and J lost 2, with 10 bases in between.

Many counts were recorded for this clonotype. V is TRBV20-1 and J is TRBJ2-3, with D perhaps TRBD2 (5 bases). Germline V gives CDR1 DFQATT, CDR2 SNEGSKA (reference sequence). The CDR3 length is 17 residues. The V end lost 0 bases, the J end lost 6 bases, and 22 bases lay between the germline ends. The CDR3 loop is CSARDLGWRTGKDTQYF. The CDR3 DNA reads as TGCAGTGCTAGAGATCTAGGTTGGAGGACTGGGAAGGATACGCAGTATTTT.

This clonotype was recorded a few times. V is TRBV11-2 and J is TRBJ2-1, with a tentative D call TRBD2 (6 bases). The CDR3 has 15 amino acids. Between the trimmed V and J ends, which lost 5 bases and 4 bases, there was a span of 15 bases. Germline CDR1 and CDR2: SGHAT and FQNNGV. DNA of the CDR3: TGTGCCAGCAGCCCAACGGCGGGGCTGTACAATGAGCAGTTCTTC. Its translation: CASSPTAGLYNEQFF.

This clonotype has a count of ten or more. The chain carries TRBV12-3 or TRBV12-4 and TRBJ2-1; 8 bases match TRBD1. This CDR3 contains 14 residues. V lost 5 bases and J lost 5; bases outside the gene matches: 5. In DNA form, the CDR3 reads TGTGCCAGCAGTCTCAGGGGGCTGGACAATGAGCAGTTCTTC. Translation gives CASSLRGLDNEQFF.

CDR3 bases: TGTGCCAGCAGCGTCCGCGGGGGTAGCACAGATACGCAGTATTTT. Translated: CASSVRGGSTDTQYF. V gene TRBV9 combines with J gene TRBJ2-3, with TRBD2 identical over 7 bases. This CDR3 comprises 15 residues. After removal of 2 bases from V and 0 bases from J, the junction contained 3 bases not matched to a gene. Per the germline V gene, CDR1 is SGDLS and CDR2 is YYNGEE.

This clonotype has at least ten counts. J is TRBJ2-1 and V is TRBV4-1, with 8 bases lining up with TRBD2. There are 16 residues in the CDR3. J gave up 7 bases and V 0 bases, and 8 bases lay outside the gene matches. The germline V gene encodes CDR1 MGHRA and CDR2 YSYEKL. This CDR3 is CASSQDHVGLGNEQFF. As DNA, the CDR3 is TGCGCCAGCAGCCAAGATCATGTGGGACTAGGGAATGAGCAGTTCTTC.

The chain employs TRBV24-1 and TRBJ2-1; 12 nucleotides agree with TRBD2. The CDR3 is 21 residues long. Germline V gene sequence: CDR1 KGHDR, CDR2 SFDVKD. CDR3 DNA sequence: TGTGGGACCAGTGATCCCCTGACCACGACTAGCGGGAGTGTTTTCCACAATGAGCAGTTCTTC. Protein product: CGTSDPLTTTSGSVFHNEQFF.

The sample holds many counts of this clonotype. The V gene is TRBV20-1, the J gene TRBJ2-7; D perhaps matches TRBD2 (5 bases). The CDR3 is made up of 14 amino acids. The germline gives CDR1 DFQATT, CDR2 SNEGSKA (reference sequence). V was shortened by 0 bases and J by 0 bases, with 9 bases between the two germline ends. The CDR3 here is CSARDRGSSYEQYF. CDR3 DNA sequence: TGCAGTGCTAGAGACCGGGGTAGCTCCTACGAGCAGTACTTC.

The table lists this clonotype with many counts. This chain joins TRBV5-1 and TRBJ2-7, with D tentatively TRBD2 (6 bases). The CDR3 consists of 15 residues. Trimming left V 0 bases short and J 5 bases short, with 15 bases between. Looked up from germline, CDR1 is SGHRS and CDR2 is YFSETQ. CDR3 in amino acids: CASSLAGITGDEQYF. The CDR3 DNA follows: TGCGCCAGCAGCTTGGCAGGGATAACGGGGGACGAGCAGTACTTC.

This clonotype showed up just once. This CDR3 reads CASRGARETQYF. The CDR3 DNA reads as TGTGCCAGCAGGGGGGCTCGGGAGACCCAGTACTTC. V gene TRBV2 combines with J gene TRBJ2-5; possible D gene TRBD1, 6 bases. This CDR3 spans 12 amino acids. Trimming left V 6 bases short and J 5 bases short, with 10 bases between. CDR1 is SNHLY and CDR2 is FYNNEI in the germline V gene.

This clonotype was seen a handful of times. This rearrangement joins TRBV6-1 to TRBJ2-7, with a weak D call TRBD1 (5 bases). CDR3 length: 14 residues. Germline values: CDR1 MNHNS, CDR2 SASEGT. Trimming removed 7 bases at V and 0 bases at J, with 13 bases between. For the CDR3, the DNA is TGTGCCAGCATGGAGTGGCAGGGCTCCTACGAGCAGTACTTC. It yields the protein CASMEWQGSYEQYF.

This clonotype was seen a few times. The J gene is TRBJ2-7, the V gene TRBV27; TRBD1 matches 8 bases. V lost 0 bases, J lost 7 bases, and 5 bases stayed unmatched. CDR3 length: 14 amino acids. Germline loops: CDR1 MNHEY, CDR2 SMNVEV (reference sequence). The CDR3 sequence is CASSLSTGGVEQYF. The CDR3 DNA is TGTGCCAGCAGTTTATCAACAGGGGGAGTTGAGCAGTACTTC.

Notes on this clonotype: One base away lies a much larger clone, so this may be a sequencing read error. The chain recombines TRBV7-2 with TRBJ2-5, with D perhaps TRBD2 (5 bases). The CDR3 extends over 14 amino acids. The germline gives CDR1 SGHTA, CDR2 FQGNSA. This CDR3 reads CVSSLPGRQETQYF. CDR3 DNA sequence: TGTGTCAGCAGCTTACCGGGAAGACAAGAGACCCAGTACTTC.

This clonotype was detected only a few times. The chain recombines TRBV7-2 with TRBJ1-6; D remains ambiguous. Germline V gene lookup returns CDR1 SGHTA and CDR2 FQGNSA. There are 15 residues in the CDR3. Deletions cut 5 bases from V and 7 bases from J, with 15 bases between. The CDR3 reads CASSPRWTGNSPLHF. The CDR3 DNA reads as TGTGCCAGCAGCCCCCGGTGGACGGGAAATTCACCCCTCCACTTT. Drawing the rest from reference TRBV7-2 and TRBJ1-6, the complete variable domain is GAGVSQSPSNKVTEKGKDVELRCDPISGHTALYWYRQSLGQGLEFLIYFQGNSAPDKSGLPSDRFSAERTGGSVSTLTIQRTQQEDSAVYLCASSPRWTGNSPLHFGNGTRLTVT.

The table lists this clonotype with a count of one. This could be a read error, since a much larger clone is one nucleotide away. J is TRBJ2-1 and V is TRBV25-1, with a possible D match to TRBD2 (6 bases). The CDR3 runs to 16 residues. The germline V and J ends were trimmed by 2 bases and 8 bases, with 19 bases remaining between them. Germline CDR1 is MGHDK and CDR2 is SYGVNS. Here the CDR3 reads CASSERTNGTSDEQFF. The CDR3 coding sequence is TGTGCCAGCAGTGAACGGACTAACGGGACGAGCGATGAGCAGTTCTTC.

This clonotype was found many times. This chain connects TRBV3-1 to TRBJ1-2; D not resolved. The CDR3 sequence is 14 residues long. V lost 3 bases and J lost 2, with 10 bases in between. CDR1 is LGHDT and CDR2 is YNNKEL in the germline V gene (reference sequence). This chain's CDR3 is CASSHLSINYGYTF. In DNA form, the CDR3 reads TGTGCCAGCAGCCACCTCTCGATCAACTATGGCTACACCTTC.

The rearrangement links TRBV11-2 to TRBJ2-7; D is uncertain. Trimming took 2 bases from V and 0 from J, leaving 11 bases between them. Germline V gives CDR1 SGHAT, CDR2 FQNNGV. This CDR3 is 15 amino acids long. CDR3 amino acids: CASSLLQESSYEQYF. The CDR3 DNA reads as TGTGCCAGCAGCTTATTGCAGGAGAGCTCCTACGAGCAGTACTTC.

This clonotype came up a few times. This chain uses TRBV29-1 with TRBJ2-5; 8 bases are a match to TRBD1. This CDR3 is built from 14 residues. With 6 bases clipped from V and 4 bases from J, the junction kept 10 bases outside the gene matches. Germline V lookup: CDR1 SQVTM, CDR2 ANQGSEA. The CDR3 sequence is CSVWGQGASETQYF. CDR3 in DNA: TGCAGCGTGTGGGGTCAGGGGGCATCAGAGACCCAGTACTTC.

This clonotype was seen a few times. J is TRBJ1-1 and V is TRBV2; D gene ambiguous. The CDR3 extends over 13 amino acids. The V end lost 6 bases, the J end lost 3 bases, and 11 bases lay between the germline ends. CDR1 is SNHLY and CDR2 is FYNNEI in the germline V gene. This CDR3 reads CASRVTGYTEAFF. The CDR3, as DNA: TGTGCCAGCAGGGTGACGGGGTACACTGAAGCTTTCTTT.

This clonotype was counted ten times or more. The chain joins TRBV7-8 to TRBJ2-7, with no clear D. CDR3 length equals 13 residues. Trimming removed 0 bases at V and 2 bases at J, with 5 bases between. CDR1 is SGHVS and CDR2 is FQNEAQ in the germline V gene. CDR3 amino acids: CASSLAPAYEQYF. The DNA for the CDR3 is TGTGCCAGCAGCTTAGCACCGGCCTACGAGCAGTACTTC.

This clonotype was seen repeatedly, ten times or more. This rearrangement joins TRBV7-6 to TRBJ1-5; D is uncertain. This CDR3 comprises 13 residues. Germline loops: CDR1 SGHVS, CDR2 FNYEAQ. Trimming took 5 bases from V and 6 from J, leaving 11 bases between them. The CDR3 bases are TGTGCCAGCAGCCCATGGGCGGGTCAGCCCCAGCATTTT. Protein product: CASSPWAGQPQHF.